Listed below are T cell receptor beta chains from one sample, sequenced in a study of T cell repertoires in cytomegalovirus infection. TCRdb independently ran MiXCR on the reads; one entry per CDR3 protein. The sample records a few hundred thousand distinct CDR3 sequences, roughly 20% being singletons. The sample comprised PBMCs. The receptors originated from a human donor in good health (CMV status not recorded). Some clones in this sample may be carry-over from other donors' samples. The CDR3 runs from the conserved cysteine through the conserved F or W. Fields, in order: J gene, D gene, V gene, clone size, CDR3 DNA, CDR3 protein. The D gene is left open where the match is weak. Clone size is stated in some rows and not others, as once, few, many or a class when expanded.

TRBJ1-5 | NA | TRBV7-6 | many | TGTGCCAGCAGCCATGGGGGGAATCAGCCCCAGCATTTT | CASSHGGNQPQHF
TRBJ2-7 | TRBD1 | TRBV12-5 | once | TGTGCTACCCACAAGGGGACAGGGAGCTCCTACGAGCAGTACTTC | CATHKGTGSSYEQYF
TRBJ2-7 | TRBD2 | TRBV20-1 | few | TGCAGTGCTAGACTCGCCGGGAGGCCGAGCTACGAGCAGTACTTC | CSARLAGRPSYEQYF
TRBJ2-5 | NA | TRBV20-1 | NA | TGCAGTGCTTATCCGACTAATTCCCAAGAGACCCAGTACTTC | CSAYPTNSQETQYF
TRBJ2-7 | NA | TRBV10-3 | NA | TGTGCCATCAGGGACGGGACCTACGAGCAGTACTTC | CAIRDGTYEQYF
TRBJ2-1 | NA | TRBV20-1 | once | TGCAGTGCTAGAGCCCCAGGGGGGTTTCTCAATGAGCAGTTCTTC | CSARAPGGFLNEQFF
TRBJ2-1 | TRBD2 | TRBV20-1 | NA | TGCAGTGCTCCTAGCGGTGGGGCCTATGAGCAGTTCTTC | CSAPSGGAYEQFF
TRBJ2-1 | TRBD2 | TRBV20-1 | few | TGCAGTGCTAGAGTGGGACTAGCGGGGACCCCTTACAATGAGCAGTTCTTC | CSARVGLAGTPYNEQFF
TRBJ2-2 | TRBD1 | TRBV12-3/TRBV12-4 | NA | TGTGCCAGCACCATGGACAGGGCGTACACCGGGGAGCTGTTTTTT | CASTMDRAYTGELFF
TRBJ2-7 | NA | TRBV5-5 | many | TGTGCCAGCAGCCGCCTAGACAGCTCCTACGAGCAGTACTTC | CASSRLDSSYEQYF
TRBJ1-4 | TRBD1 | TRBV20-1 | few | TGCAGTGCTTCCGAGGACAGGGGTCGGCCAGCTAATGAAAAACTGTTTTTT | CSASEDRGRPANEKLFF
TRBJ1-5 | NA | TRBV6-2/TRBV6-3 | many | TGTGCCAGCAGTTACCCGGGCATCAGCCCCCAGCATTTT | CASSYPGISPQHF
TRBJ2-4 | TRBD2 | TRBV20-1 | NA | TGCAGTGCTACGACCTCTACTAGCGGGAGGGCCGACATTCAGTACTTC | CSATTSTSGRADIQYF
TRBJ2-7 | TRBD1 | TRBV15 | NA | TGTGCCACCCCCCTAACGAACCCAGACAGGGGCGCTCAGAGCGAGCAGTACTTC | CATPLTNPDRGAQSEQYF
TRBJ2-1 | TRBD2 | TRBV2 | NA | TGTGCCAGCAGGCGGGAGGGCCCCCAAAAGCAGTTCTTC | CASRREGPQKQFF
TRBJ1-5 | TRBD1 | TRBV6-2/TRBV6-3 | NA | TGTGCCAGCAGTTACAGGACAGGGCGGCAGCCCCAGCATTTT | CASSYRTGRQPQHF
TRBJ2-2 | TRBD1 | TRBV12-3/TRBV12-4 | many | TGTGCCAGCAGTTTACAGGGGGAACCTCCCGGGGAGCTGTTTTTT | CASSLQGEPPGELFF
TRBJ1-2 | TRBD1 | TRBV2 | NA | TGTGCCAGCCCAGACCCCACAGGGGGCTATTTGTATGGCTACACCTTC | CASPDPTGGYLYGYTF
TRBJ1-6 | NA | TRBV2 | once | TGTGCCAGCAGGGGGAGGAGAAATAATTCACCCCTCCACTTT | CASRGRRNNSPLHF
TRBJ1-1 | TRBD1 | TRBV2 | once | TGTGCCAGCAGTGAATCGGGACAGGGGGTAGCTTTCTTT | CASSESGQGVAFF
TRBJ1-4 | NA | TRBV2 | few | TGTGCCAGCAGTGAATGGAACAGGGAACGTTATGCAACTAATGAAAAACTGTTTTTT | CASSEWNRERYATNEKLFF
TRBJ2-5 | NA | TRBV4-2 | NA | TGTGCCAGCAGCCAAGATGGTCGGAATCAAGAGACCCAGTACTTC | CASSQDGRNQETQYF
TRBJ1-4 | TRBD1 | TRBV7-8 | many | TGTGCCAGCAGGAGACAGGGGGCCGGTGAAAAACTGTTTTTT | CASRRQGAGEKLFF
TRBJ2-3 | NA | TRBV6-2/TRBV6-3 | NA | TGTGCCAGCAGTTACCCCATCGGACAGAGAAGCACACATACGCAGTATTTT | CASSYPIGQRSTHTQYF
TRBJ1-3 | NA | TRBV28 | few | TGTGCCAGCAGTTTAAGTCTCGGGGTCTCTGGAAACACCATATATTTT | CASSLSLGVSGNTIYF
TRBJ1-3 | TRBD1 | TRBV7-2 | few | TGTGCCAGCAGACAACAGGGGGCAGCTGGAAACACCATATATTTT | CASRQQGAAGNTIYF
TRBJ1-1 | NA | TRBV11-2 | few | TGTGCCAGCAGCCCAGACTACCCAGTCAACACTGAAGCTTTCTTT | CASSPDYPVNTEAFF
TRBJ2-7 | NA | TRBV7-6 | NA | TGTGCCAGCAGCTTGTTGGGGATTTACGAGCAGTACTTC | CASSLLGIYEQYF
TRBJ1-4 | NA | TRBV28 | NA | TGTGCCAGCAGTAACACGACAGGCCTTTGGGAAAAACTGTTTTTT | CASSNTTGLWEKLFF
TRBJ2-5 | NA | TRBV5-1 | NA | TGCGCCAGCAGCTTGGGCAGCGAAGCGACCCAGTACTTC | CASSLGSEATQYF
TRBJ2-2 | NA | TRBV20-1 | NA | TGCAGTGCTCTCAGGGGGGGCAGAAACACCGGGGAGCTGTTTTTT | CSALRGGRNTGELFF